This T cell receptor (beta chain) was documented in a study of Ad26.COV2.S vaccination and SARS-CoV-2 variants. Whole-study context: Donor had been placed in the Ad26.COV2.S arm of the COV1001 trial.

The protocol was immunoSEQ multiplex PCR, while the TCRdb copy is restricted to in-frame clones and leaves out a portion. The sample holds hundreds of thousands of clones, around 90% seen once. Trimming shortened V by 4 bases and J by 5 bases, and 15 bases separated the two germline ends. The CDR3 is 14 residues long. Germline-derived CDR1 and CDR2 are SGDLS and YYNGEE. Details on this clone: The antigen is undetermined.

Treatment in this sample: 19 received Ad26.COV2.S at low or high dose, single or two shots; several received placebo; per-sample allocation not given. Repertoires come from day 63 after the first vaccine or placebo injection. Broader study findings: Total T cell responses, in the TCR breadth and depth analyses, may have been underestimated.

This TCR derives from a person between 18 and 59 years old who received the Ad26.COV2.S COVID-19 vaccine or a placebo. The sample consisted of peripheral blood, taken in a trial of Ad26.COV2.S vaccine versus placebo. The chain is built from TRBV9 and TRBJ2-5, with D tentatively TRBD1 or TRBD2 (6 bases each). The CDR3 sequence: CASSPHSGAETQYF. CDR3 nucleotides: TGTGCCAGCAGCCCTCACTCGGGGGCCGAGACCCAGTACTTC.